This record concerns one T cell receptor (beta chain) sequence. Its matching antigen is unknown. The sample comes from a study of response to subunit inactivated influenza vaccine. Study-wide results and caveats: Few additional T cells are recruited per seasonal influenza vaccination, authors suggested.

Germline CDR1 and CDR2: SGHTA and FQGTGA. After removal of 5 bases from V and 4 bases from J, the junction contained 8 bases not matched to a gene. The CDR3 has 15 residues. TCRdb re-called the RT-PCR reads with MiXCR, one entry per CDR3 protein. The table lists around 790,000 distinct CDR3 sequences, approximately 22% of them singletons, with 10% in the top ten. This sequence originates from a man over 45 who received an inactivated influenza vaccine. Sequencing was performed on PBMCs from blood, taken roughly 5 days after vaccination. V and J are TRBV7-3 and TRBJ2-3; 8 bases map to TRBD1. In nucleotides, the CDR3 is TGTGCCAGCAGCATCCAGGGGGCGCGGGCAGATACGCAGTATTTT. It yields the protein CASSIQGARADTQYF.